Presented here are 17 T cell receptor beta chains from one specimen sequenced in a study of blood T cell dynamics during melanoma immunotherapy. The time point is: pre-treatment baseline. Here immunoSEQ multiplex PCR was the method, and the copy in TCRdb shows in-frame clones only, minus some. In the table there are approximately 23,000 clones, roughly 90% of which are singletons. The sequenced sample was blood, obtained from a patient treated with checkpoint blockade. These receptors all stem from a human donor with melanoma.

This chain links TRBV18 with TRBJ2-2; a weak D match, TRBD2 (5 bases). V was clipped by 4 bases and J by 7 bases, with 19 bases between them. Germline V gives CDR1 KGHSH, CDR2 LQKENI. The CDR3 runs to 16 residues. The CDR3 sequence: CASSRTGPSGGGELFF. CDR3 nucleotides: TGTGCCAGCTCACGTACCGGGCCCTCAGGAGGCGGGGAGCTGTTTTTT.

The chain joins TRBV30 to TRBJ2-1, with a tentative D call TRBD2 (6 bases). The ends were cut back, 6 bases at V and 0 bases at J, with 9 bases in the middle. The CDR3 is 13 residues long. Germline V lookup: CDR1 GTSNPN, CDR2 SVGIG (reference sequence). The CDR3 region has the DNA TGTGCCTGCCCCGGGAGCTCCTACAATGAGCAGTTCTTC. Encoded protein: CACPGSSYNEQFF.

CDR3: CASKEDGPYGYTF. The CDR3 bases are TGCGCCAGCAAGGAAGACGGACCCTATGGCTACACCTTC. The chain employs TRBV5-1 and TRBJ1-2, with unresolved D. CDR1 SGHRS and CDR2 YFSETQ come from the germline V gene. V lost 6 bases to trimming and J lost 4 bases, with 13 bases between them. This CDR3 is 13 amino acids long.

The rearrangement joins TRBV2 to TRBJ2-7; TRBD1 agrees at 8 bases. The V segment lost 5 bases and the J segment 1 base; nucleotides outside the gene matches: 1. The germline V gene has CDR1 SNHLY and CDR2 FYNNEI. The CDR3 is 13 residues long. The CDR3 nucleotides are TGTGCCAGCAGTCGACAGGGGTCCTACGAGCAGTACTTC. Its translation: CASSRQGSYEQYF.

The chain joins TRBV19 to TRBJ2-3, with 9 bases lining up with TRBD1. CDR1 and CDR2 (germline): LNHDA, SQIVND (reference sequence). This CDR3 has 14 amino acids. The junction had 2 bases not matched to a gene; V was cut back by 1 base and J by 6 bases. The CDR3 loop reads CASSIGTGDDTQYF. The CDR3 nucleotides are TGTGCCAGTAGTATAGGGACAGGGGATGATACGCAGTATTTT.

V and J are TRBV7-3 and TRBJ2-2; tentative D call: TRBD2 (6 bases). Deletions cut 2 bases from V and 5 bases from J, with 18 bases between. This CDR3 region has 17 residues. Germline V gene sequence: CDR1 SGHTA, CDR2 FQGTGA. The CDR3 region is CASSLLGGSGGTGELFF. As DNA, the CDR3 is TGTGCCAGCAGCTTATTAGGCGGGTCCGGAGGGACCGGGGAGCTGTTTTTT.

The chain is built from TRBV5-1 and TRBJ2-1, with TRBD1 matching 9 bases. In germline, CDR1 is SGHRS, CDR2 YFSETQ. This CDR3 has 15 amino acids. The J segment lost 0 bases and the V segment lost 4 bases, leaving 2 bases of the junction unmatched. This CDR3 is CASSPTGGSYNEQFF. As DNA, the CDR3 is TGCGCCAGCAGCCCGACAGGGGGCTCCTACAATGAGCAGTTCTTC.

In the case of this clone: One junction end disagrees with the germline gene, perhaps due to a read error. CDR3 amino acids: CASSIAGVGTDTQYF. CDR3 in DNA: TGTGCCAGCAGCATAGCGGGGGTGGGCACAGATACGCAGTATTTT. The V call is TRBV7-9, the J call TRBJ2-3; 9 bases fit TRBD2. CDR3 size: 15 residues. Germline V lookup: CDR1 SEHNR, CDR2 FQNEAQ (reference sequence).

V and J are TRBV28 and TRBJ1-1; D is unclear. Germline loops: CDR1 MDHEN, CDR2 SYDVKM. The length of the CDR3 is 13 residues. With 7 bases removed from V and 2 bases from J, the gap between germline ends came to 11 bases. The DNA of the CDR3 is TGTGCCAGCACCTTAGGTACCAACACTGAAGCTTTCTTT. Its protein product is CASTLGTNTEAFF. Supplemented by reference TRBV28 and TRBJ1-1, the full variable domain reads DVKVTQSSRYLVKRTGEKVFLECVQDMDHENMFWYRQDPGLGLRLIYFSYDVKMKEKGDIPEGYSVSREKKERFSLILESASTNQTSMYLCASTLGTNTEAFFGQGTRLTVV.

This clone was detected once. The CDR3 sequence: CASSVLAEQFF. The CDR3 coding sequence is TGCGCCAGCAGTGTACTAGCGGAGCAGTTCTTC. V gene TRBV10-2 combines with J gene TRBJ2-1; 7 bases are a match to TRBD2. Germline V gene sequence: CDR1 WSHSY, CDR2 SAAADI. The CDR3 is made up of 11 amino acids. V gave up 4 bases and J gave up 10 bases; unmatched junction bases: 1.

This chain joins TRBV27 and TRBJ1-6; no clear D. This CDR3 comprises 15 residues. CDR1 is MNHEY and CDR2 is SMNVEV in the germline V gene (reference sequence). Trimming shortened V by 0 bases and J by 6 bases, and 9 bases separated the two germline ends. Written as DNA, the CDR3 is TGTGCCAGCAGTTTATCTCTGGTCTCTAATTCACCCCTCCACTTT. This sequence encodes CASSLSLVSNSPLHF.

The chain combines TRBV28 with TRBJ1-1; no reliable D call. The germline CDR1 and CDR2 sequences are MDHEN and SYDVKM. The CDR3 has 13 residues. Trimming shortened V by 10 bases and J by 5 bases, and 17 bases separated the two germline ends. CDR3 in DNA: TGTGCCACCTACGAGGAGTTCCGAACTGAAGCTTTCTTT. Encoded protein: CATYEEFRTEAFF.

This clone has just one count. The CDR3 is CASSQGRGVSNQPQHF. CDR3 nucleotides: TGTGCCAGCAGCCAGGGCCGAGGGGTTAGCAATCAGCCCCAGCATTTT. This chain links TRBV7-8 with TRBJ1-5; possible D gene TRBD1, 5 bases. Germline CDR1 is SGHVS and CDR2 is FQNEAQ. The CDR3 consists of 16 residues. Trimming cost V 5 bases and J 0 bases, with 14 bases left between them.

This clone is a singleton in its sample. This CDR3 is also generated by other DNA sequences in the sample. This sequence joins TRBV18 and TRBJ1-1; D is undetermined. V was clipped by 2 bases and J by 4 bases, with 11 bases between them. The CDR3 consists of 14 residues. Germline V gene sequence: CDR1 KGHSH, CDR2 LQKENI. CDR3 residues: CASSPGREATEAFF. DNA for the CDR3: TGTGCCAGCTCACCAGGGAGGGAGGCCACTGAAGCTTTCTTT. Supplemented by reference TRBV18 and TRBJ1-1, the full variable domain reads NAGVMQNPRHLVRRRGQEARLRCSPMKGHSHVYWYRQLPEEGLKFMVYLQKENIIDESGMPKERFSAEFPKEGPSILRIQQVVRGDSAAYFCASSPGREATEAFFGQGTRLTVV.

Written as DNA, the CDR3 is TGTGCCTGGAGTGTATACGGGTTGGGCGAGCAGTACTTC. Its translation: CAWSVYGLGEQYF. The J gene is TRBJ2-7, the V gene TRBV30; D not resolved. The CDR3 has 13 amino acids. Germline V CDR1 and CDR2: GTSNPN, SVGIG (reference sequence). V lost 0 bases and J lost 6, with 12 bases in between.

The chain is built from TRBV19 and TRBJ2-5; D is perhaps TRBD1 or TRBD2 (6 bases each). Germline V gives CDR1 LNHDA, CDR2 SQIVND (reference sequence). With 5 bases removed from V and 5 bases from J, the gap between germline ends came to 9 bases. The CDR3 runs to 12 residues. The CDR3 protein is CASSWRGETQYF. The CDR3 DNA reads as TGTGCCAGTAGTTGGAGGGGGGAGACCCAGTACTTC.

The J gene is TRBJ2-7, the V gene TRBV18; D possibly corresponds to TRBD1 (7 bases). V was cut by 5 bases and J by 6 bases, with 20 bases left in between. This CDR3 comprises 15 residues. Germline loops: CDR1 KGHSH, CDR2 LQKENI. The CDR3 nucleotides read TGTGCCAGCTCAAGCTCGAGTTACAGGGGAGGCGAGCAGTACTTC. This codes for CASSSSSYRGGEQYF.